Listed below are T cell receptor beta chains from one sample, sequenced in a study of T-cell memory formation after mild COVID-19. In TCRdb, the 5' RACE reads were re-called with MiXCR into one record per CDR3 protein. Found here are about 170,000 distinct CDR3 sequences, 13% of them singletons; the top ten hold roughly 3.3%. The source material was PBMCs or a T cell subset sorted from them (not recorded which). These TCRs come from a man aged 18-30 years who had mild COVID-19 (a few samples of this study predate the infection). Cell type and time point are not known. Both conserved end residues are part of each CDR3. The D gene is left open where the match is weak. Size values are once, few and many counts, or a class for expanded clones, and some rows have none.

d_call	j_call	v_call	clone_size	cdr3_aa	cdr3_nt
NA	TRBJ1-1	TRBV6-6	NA	CASTGDTEAFF	TGTGCCAGCACCGGGGACACTGAAGCTTTCTTT
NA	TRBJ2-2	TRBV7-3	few	CASSFTPNTGELFF	TGTGCCAGCAGCTTCACACCGAACACCGGGGAGCTGTTTTTT
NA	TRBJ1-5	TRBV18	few	CASSPPGSDNQPQHF	TGTGCCAGCTCACCACCGGGCTCGGACAATCAGCCCCAGCATTTT
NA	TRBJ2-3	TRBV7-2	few	CASSLRWRGDTDTQYF	TGTGCCAGCAGCTTAAGGTGGCGAGGGGACACAGATACGCAGTATTTT
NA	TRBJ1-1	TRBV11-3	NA	CASSWGDLPPVCTEAFF	TGTGCCAGCAGCTGGGGGGACCTACCTCCCGTATGCACTGAAGCTTTCTTT
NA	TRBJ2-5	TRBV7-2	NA	CASSRSRIQETQYF	TGTGCCAGCAGCCGTTCGAGGATCCAAGAGACCCAGTACTTC
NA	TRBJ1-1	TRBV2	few	CASSDTGSHAFF	TGTGCCAGCAGTGACACCGGGAGTCATGCTTTCTTT
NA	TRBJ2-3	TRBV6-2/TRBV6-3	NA	CASSYVQSRSTDTQYF	TGTGCCAGCAGTTACGTACAATCCCGAAGCACAGATACGCAGTATTTT
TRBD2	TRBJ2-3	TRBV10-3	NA	CAISESRGGTDTQYF	TGTGCCATCAGTGAGTCGCGGGGGGGCACAGATACGCAGTATTTT
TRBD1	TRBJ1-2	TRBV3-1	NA	CASSQATGGYGYTF	TGTGCCAGCAGCCAAGCTACAGGGGGCTATGGCTACACCTTC